The T cell receptor (beta chain) described here comes from a study of blood T cell repertoires in COVID-19. Across the study: There were acute and convalescent COVID-19 samples, and they came from the United States, Italy and Spain. T cells, B-cell-depleted T cells, or PBMCs supplied cDNA or gDNA.

Study processing details: The authors estimated nucleated cell counts from reference gene primer amplification. Sequenced by immunoSEQ multiplex PCR; TCRdb stores in-frame clones only, minus some. The V and J calls and the clone size are those of that table, but D and trimming were determined from the DNA. Of fewer than 250,000 clones listed, around 86% are singletons. This CDR3 region has 14 residues. The V end was cut by 6 bases, the J end by 4 bases, with 12 bases between. CDR1 is MNHEY, CDR2 SVGAGI, per germline. The chain has TRBV6-5 and TRBJ2-2, with TRBD1 as a possible D gene (6 bases). This TCR was sampled from a woman aged 60-75 years who had recovered from COVID-19. Material: peripheral blood. The CDR3 loop is CASRGQKFTGELFF. In nucleotides, the CDR3 is TGTGCCAGCAGAGGACAGAAATTCACCGGGGAGCTGTTTTTT.